The clone carrying this T cell receptor beta chain has just a few counts. Its antigen is unknown. V shed 0 bases and J shed 4 bases, with 14 bases lying between them. The CDR3 contains 16 residues. Germline assignment: CDR1 SGDLS and CDR2 YYNGEE. Template switching, a step in the protocol, added a universal primer site, and cDNA carried unique molecular identifiers. TCRdb recomputed calls from the 5' RACE reads with MiXCR, one row per CDR3 protein. Among 700,000 to 950,000 distinct CDR3 sequences, more than 9% were seen once, and the ten largest hold about 1.5%. This entry belongs to a study of identical twins. Regarding the study as a whole: Weaker excess twin sharing was observed in beta out-of-frame sequences. A partial confounding effect on zero-insertion analyses could come from invariant MAIT and iNKT cells.

These same records also appear under a second study, on yellow fever vaccine responses in identical twins.

This chain uses TRBV9 with TRBJ1-3; D perhaps matches TRBD1 (6 bases). Specimen: PBMCs. The receptor was isolated from a woman between 18 and 29 years old in good health. The CDR3 DNA reads TGTGCCAGCAGCGTAGAGGCCAGGGGCGTCGGAAACACCATATATTTT. Translation: CASSVEARGVGNTIYF.